This T cell receptor beta chain stems from a study of T cell responses to AZD1222 COVID-19 vaccine. In regard to this clone: No antigen is known for it.

V was clipped by 4 bases and J by 1 base; unmatched bases: 3. The length of the CDR3 is 15 residues. CDR1 is SNHLY, CDR2 FYNNEI, per germline. Assay used: immunoSEQ multiplex PCR; TCRdb lists only in-frame clones, some missing. The repertoire holds under 140,000 clones, with approximately 90% as singletons. Findings and limits, study-wide: Within unmutated variant regions lay the reported targets of nearly half of spike-specific TCRs.

V usage is TRBV2 and J usage is TRBJ1-1; 10 positions match TRBD1. This clonotype originated in an adult in good health. The sample in question was peripheral blood, obtained on day 0 of AZD1222 vaccination. The CDR3 region has the DNA TGTGCCAGCAGTGGGGACAGGGGAGCGAACACTGAAGCTTTCTTT. It encodes CASSGDRGANTEAFF.